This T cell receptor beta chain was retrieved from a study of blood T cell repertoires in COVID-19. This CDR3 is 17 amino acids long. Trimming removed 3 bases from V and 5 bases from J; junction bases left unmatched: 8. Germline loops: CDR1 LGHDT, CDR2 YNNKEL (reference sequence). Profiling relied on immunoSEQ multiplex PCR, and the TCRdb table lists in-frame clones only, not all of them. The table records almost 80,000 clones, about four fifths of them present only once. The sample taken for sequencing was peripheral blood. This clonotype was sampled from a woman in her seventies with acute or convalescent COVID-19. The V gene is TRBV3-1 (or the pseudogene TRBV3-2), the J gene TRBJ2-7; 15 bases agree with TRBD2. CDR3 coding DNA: TGTGCCAGCAGCCATGGGACTAGCGGGAGGCCCGGGAACGAGCAGTACTTC. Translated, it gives CASSHGTSGRPGNEQYF.